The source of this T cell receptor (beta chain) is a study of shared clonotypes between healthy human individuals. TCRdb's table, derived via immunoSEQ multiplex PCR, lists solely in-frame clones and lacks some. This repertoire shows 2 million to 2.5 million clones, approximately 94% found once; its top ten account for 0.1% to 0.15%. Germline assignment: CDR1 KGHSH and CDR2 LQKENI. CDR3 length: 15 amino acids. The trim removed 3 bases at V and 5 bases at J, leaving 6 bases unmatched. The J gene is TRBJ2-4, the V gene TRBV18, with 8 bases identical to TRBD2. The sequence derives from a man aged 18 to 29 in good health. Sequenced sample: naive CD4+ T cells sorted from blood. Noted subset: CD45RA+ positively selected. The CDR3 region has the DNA TGTGCCAGCTCACCTACGGGGGGGGCCGAAAACATTCAGTACTTC. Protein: CASSPTGGAENIQYF.